This TCR beta chain appears in the sequencing data of a study of blood T cell repertoires in COVID-19 (dated by TCRdb to the early 2020s). Context from the whole study: The collaborator samples originated in the United States, Italy and Spain and spanned the acute and convalescent phases of COVID-19. The prospective study material was composed of cDNA or gDNA derived from T cells, B-cell-depleted T cells, or PBMCs. The dataset comprised deeply sampled blood TCRbeta repertoires from subjects exposed to, actively infected with, or recovered from COVID-19. The repertoires were released in a freely available public database meant as a resource for research on the immune response to SARS-CoV-2. The samples were drawn from the first 160 participants of the ongoing ImmuneRACE study and from over a thousand subjects provided by 6 global collaborators. The sample metadata nearly always contained a de-identified subject ID, COVID-19 status, age in years and sex. Where HLA class I and class II types were available, the types were taken from metadata supplied by the sample provider, not from assay-based typing. Study-wide conclusions, independent of this receptor: The quantity of clinical and demographic metadata differed by source and by participant and was supplied without curation.

The immunoSEQ Assay, a bias-controlled multiplex PCR, was used to amplify TCRbeta CDR3 regions from genomic DNA. The authors' pipeline ran thus. Nucleated cell counts per sample were estimated from amplification of reference gene primers within the assay. To quantify the absolute abundance of each unique TCRbeta CDR3 rearrangement, sequence reads were collapsed and filtered. Productive Simpson clonality was computed per sample as the square root of Simpson's diversity index over productive rearrangements. Entries here come from immuneACCESS through TCRdb and include only in-frame sequences with V and J called. Some clones fail to appear in such tables; in the studies checked, an unresolved V gene covers under half of the shortfall, and the cause of the remainder is unknown. The V and J calls and the clone size are those of that table, but D and trimming were determined from the DNA. This sample lists approximately 150,000 clones; around 80% were detected once. Roughly 4.5% of the sample is taken by the ten largest.

To note about this clone: Its antigen specificity is not known. No base quality values were provided; no much bigger clone lies one nucleotide off.

Each collaborating institution followed its own protocols to collect whole blood in K2EDTA tubes. For TCRbeta analysis, collaborators shipped samples in one of three forms: frozen whole blood, isolated PBMCs, or DNA extracted from either of those sample types. The CDR3 runs 15 residues from the cysteine to the phenylalanine. CDR3 DNA is the only sequence kept; it has 45 bases, read in frame from the first base. The junction shows trimming of 2 bases on V and 3 bases on J, plus 10 bases between the germline ends. In the germline V gene, CDR1 corresponds to MDHEN and CDR2 to SYDVKM. The chain is assembled from TRBV28 and TRBJ1-4; tentative D gene TRBD1, with 5 bases matching. This receptor was obtained from a man aged 55 to 69 with acute or convalescent COVID-19. Sequenced sample: peripheral blood. The DNA reads as follows: TGTGCCAGCAGTTTAGGTGGGGCGGCTAATGAAAAACTGTTTTTT. It codes for CASSLGGAANEKLFF.